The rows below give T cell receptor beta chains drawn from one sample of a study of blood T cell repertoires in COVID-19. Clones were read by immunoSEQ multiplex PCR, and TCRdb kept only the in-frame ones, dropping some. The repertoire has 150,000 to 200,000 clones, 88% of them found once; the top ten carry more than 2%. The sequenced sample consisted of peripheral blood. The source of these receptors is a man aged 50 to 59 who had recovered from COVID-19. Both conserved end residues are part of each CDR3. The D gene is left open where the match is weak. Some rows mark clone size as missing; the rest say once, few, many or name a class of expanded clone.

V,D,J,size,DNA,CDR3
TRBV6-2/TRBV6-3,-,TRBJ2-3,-,TGTGCCAGCAGTTACGATCGGGTTTCTGATACGCAGTATTTT,CASSYDRVSDTQYF
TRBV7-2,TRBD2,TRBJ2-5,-,TGTGCCAGCAGCTCTCACAGGACTAGGGAGACCCAGTACTTC,CASSSHRTRETQYF
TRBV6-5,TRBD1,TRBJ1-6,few,TGTGCCAGCAGGCAGGGGGCGAAGAATTCACCCCTCCACTTT,CASRQGAKNSPLHF
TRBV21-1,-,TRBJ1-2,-,TGTGCCAGCAGCATACCCCGGGAGTCCCTTAACTATGGCTACACCTTC,CASSIPRESLNYGYTF
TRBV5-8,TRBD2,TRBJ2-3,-,TGTGCCAGCAGCTTGGAGCTGGCTAGCGGAGGGGGCACAGATACGCAGTATTTT,CASSLELASGGGTDTQYF
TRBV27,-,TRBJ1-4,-,TGTGCCAGCAGTTTATATTCTAGGAGCAAAGATCGGGGTGAAAAACTGTTTTTT,CASSLYSRSKDRGEKLFF
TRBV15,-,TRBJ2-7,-,TGTGCCACCAGCAGAGAATACATATCCTACGAGCAGTACTTC,CATSREYISYEQYF
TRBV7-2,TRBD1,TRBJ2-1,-,TGTGCCAGCAGCGTGGGACAGGGGAGGGAGCAGTTCTTC,CASSVGQGREQFF
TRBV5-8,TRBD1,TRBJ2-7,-,TGTGCCAGCAGACGGACAGGGGGGTCCTACGAGCAGTACTTC,CASRRTGGSYEQYF
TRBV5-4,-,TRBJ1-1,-,TGTGCCAGCAGCTCGGCCAAAGGACAGAACACTGAAGCTTTCTTT,CASSSAKGQNTEAFF
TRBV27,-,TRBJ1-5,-,TGTGCCAGCAGTTTGGGGGCCAATCAGCCCCAGCATTTT,CASSLGANQPQHF
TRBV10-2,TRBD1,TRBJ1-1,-,TGCGCCAGCAGTGAGGACAGGGGAAGAACTGAAGCTTTCTTT,CASSEDRGRTEAFF
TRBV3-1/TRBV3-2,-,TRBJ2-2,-,TGTGCCAGCAGCCAAGGAGCCGGGGTTAACACCGGGGAGCTGTTTTTT,CASSQGAGVNTGELFF
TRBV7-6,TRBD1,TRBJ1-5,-,TGTGCCAGCAGCATGACAGGGTCGGGCAATCAGCCCCAGCATTTT,CASSMTGSGNQPQHF
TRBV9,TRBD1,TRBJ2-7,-,TGTGCCAGCAGCCCACAGGGGGACAGCTCTACCTACGAGCAGTACTTC,CASSPQGDSSTYEQYF
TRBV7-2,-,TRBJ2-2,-,TGTGCCAGCAGCCCCCAGGGGGGAATGAACACCGGGGAGCTGTTTTTT,CASSPQGGMNTGELFF
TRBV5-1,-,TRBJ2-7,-,TGCGCCAGCAGCTTCCCTGGGCCCTACGAGCAGTACTTC,CASSFPGPYEQYF
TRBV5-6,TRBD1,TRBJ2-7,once,TGTGCCAGCAGCAGTACAGGGGTCTTTTCCTACGAGCAGTACTTC,CASSSTGVFSYEQYF
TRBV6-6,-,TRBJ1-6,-,TGTGCCAGCAGTTACAGGGGCAATAATTCACCCCTCCACTTT,CASSYRGNNSPLHF
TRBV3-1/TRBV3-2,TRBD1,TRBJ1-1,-,TGTGCCAGCAGTCGACAGGGGGCGGACACTGAAGCTTTCTTT,CASSRQGADTEAFF
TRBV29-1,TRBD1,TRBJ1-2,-,TGCAGCGTGTCACAGGGGAACTATGGCTACACCTTC,CSVSQGNYGYTF
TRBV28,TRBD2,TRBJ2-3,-,TGTGCCAGCAGCCCTAGCGGAGGCACAGATACGCAGTATTTT,CASSPSGGTDTQYF
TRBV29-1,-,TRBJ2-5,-,TGCAGCGTCCAGGGCGGGACCCAGTACTTC,CSVQGGTQYF
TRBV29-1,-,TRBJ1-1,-,TGCAGCACACACCCATCCCAGGGTACTGAAGCTTTCTTT,CSTHPSQGTEAFF
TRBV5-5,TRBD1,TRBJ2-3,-,TGTGCCAGCAGCTGGAGAGACAGGGCTAGCACAGATACGCAGTATTTT,CASSWRDRASTDTQYF
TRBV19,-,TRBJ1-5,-,TGTGCCAGTAGTATCATAAGCGCCCAGCCCCAGCATTTT,CASSIISAQPQHF
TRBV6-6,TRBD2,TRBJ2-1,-,TGTGCCAGCAGTTACCGGGCTAGCGGTCACAATGAGCAGTTCTTC,CASSYRASGHNEQFF
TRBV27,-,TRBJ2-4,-,TGTGCCAGCAGTTTAAGGTGGCAGGGCCGGGACATTCAGTACTTC,CASSLRWQGRDIQYF
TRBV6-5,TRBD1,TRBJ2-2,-,TGTGCCAGCACCCCAGGGACAGCGAACACCGGGGAGCTGTTTTTT,CASTPGTANTGELFF
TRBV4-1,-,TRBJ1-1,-,TGCGCCAGCAGCCTCAACACTAACCGGGACACGAAACACACTGAAGCTTTCTTT,CASSLNTNRDTKHTEAFF
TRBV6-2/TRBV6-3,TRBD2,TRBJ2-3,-,TGTGCCAGCAGTTACCTGGGCAGCGGGGGGCAGGTAGATACGCAGTATTTT,CASSYLGSGGQVDTQYF
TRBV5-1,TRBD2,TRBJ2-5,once,TGCGCCAGCAGCCTGAACGGGGGAGGGGAGACCCAGTACTTC,CASSLNGGGETQYF
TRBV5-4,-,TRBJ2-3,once,TGTGCCAGCAGCTCAACTAGGCAGCCTACGCAGTATTTT,CASSSTRQPTQYF
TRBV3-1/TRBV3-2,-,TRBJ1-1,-,TGTGCCAGCAGCCAAGCCGGGCAGGGGTTGACTGAAGCTTTCTTT,CASSQAGQGLTEAFF
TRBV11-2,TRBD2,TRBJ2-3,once,TGTGCCAGCAGCTTACTTACTAGCGGCCCCCCGAAGCAAGATACGCAGTATTTT,CASSLLTSGPPKQDTQYF
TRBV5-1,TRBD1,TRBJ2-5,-,TGCGCCAGCAGCCCGGGACAGCGGGAGACCCAGTACTTC,CASSPGQRETQYF
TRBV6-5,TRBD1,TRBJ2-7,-,TGTGCCAGCAGTAACAGGGGGCTGAGCTACGAGCAGTACTTC,CASSNRGLSYEQYF
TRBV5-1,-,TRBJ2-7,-,TGCGCCAGCAGCTTCGGGACGGGAGCCTACGAGCAGTACTTC,CASSFGTGAYEQYF
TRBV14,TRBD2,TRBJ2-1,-,TGTGCCAGCAGCCTCGGGACTAGCGGGAAGAATGAGCAGTTCTTC,CASSLGTSGKNEQFF
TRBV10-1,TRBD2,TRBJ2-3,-,TGCGCCAGCAGTGAGTCCACTAGCGGTAGCACAGATACGCAGTATTTT,CASSESTSGSTDTQYF
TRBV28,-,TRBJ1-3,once,TGTGCCAGCAGTTTAGCGACACCTACCACTGACACCATATATTTT,CASSLATPTTDTIYF
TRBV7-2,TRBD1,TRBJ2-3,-,TGTGCCAGCAGCAAAAGACAGGGCAAAGATACGCAGTATTTT,CASSKRQGKDTQYF
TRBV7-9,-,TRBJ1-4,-,TGTGCCAGCAGCTCTGACAGATCTAATGAAAAACTGTTTTTT,CASSSDRSNEKLFF
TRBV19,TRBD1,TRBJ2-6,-,TGTGCCAGTAACCAAGGACAGGGAACTGGGGCCAACGTCCTGACTTTC,CASNQGQGTGANVLTF
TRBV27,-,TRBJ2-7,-,TGTGCCAGCAGTCCCGTCGGGGGTAGCTACGAGCAGTACTTC,CASSPVGGSYEQYF
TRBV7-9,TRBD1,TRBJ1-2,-,TGTGCCAGCAGCCGCGCCGACAGGGTCTTCCATGGCTACACCTTC,CASSRADRVFHGYTF
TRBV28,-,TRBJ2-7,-,TGTGCCAGCAGTTCCCCGGACAGCCGGAGCTCCTACGAGCAGTACTTC,CASSSPDSRSSYEQYF
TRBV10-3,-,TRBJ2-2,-,TGTGCCATCAGTGATGGGGGGGGCTCGAACACCGGGGAGCTGTTTTTT,CAISDGGGSNTGELFF